These 24 T cell receptor beta chains were all obtained from the same sample, sequenced in a study of T cell clonality in common variable immunodeficiency. Method: immunoSEQ multiplex PCR; TCRdb's copy keeps in-frame clones and lacks some. This sample has 35,000 to 45,000 clones, each found more than once. The material sequenced was peripheral blood mononuclear cells. The receptor set was obtained from a person between 18 and 75 years old in good health.

This clone was seen at least ten times. The CDR3 end is not reached by the read, which stops 3 residues before it; the germline J gene fills it in. The chain employs TRBV24-1 and TRBJ2-3; no reliable D call. CDR1 is KGHDR and CDR2 is SFDVKD in the germline V gene. The CDR3 has 13 amino acids. The V end lost 1 base, the J end lost 4 bases, and 5 bases lay between the germline ends. The CDR3 is CATSDFLADTQYF. The DNA read from the CDR3 is TGTGCCACCAGTGATTTCCTAGCAGATACG.

This clone was seen repeatedly, ten times or more. The read finishes 3 residues shy of the CDR3 end, and the germline J gene is used to complete it. This rearrangement joins TRBV5-1 to TRBJ1-4; 10 bases fit TRBD1. Germline V gives CDR1 SGHRS, CDR2 YFSETQ. This CDR3 contains 14 residues. V lost 5 bases to trimming and J lost 7 bases; unmatched junction nucleotides: 5. The CDR3 DNA, read in part, is TGCGCCAGCAGTACCGGGACAGGGGTTGAAAAA. Protein sequence: CASSTGTGVEK. The complete CDR3 reads CASSTGTGVEKLFF.

In its sample, this clone was seen many times. The read ends 3 residues shy of where the CDR3 ends; the end is completed using the germline J gene. The chain has TRBV7-3 and TRBJ2-1, with a tentative D call TRBD1 (6 bases). Germline V gene data show CDR1 as SGHTA and CDR2 as FQGTGA. The CDR3 contains 15 residues. The V end lost 6 bases, the J end lost 0 bases, and 12 bases lay between the germline ends. The sequenced part of the CDR3 DNA is TGTGCCAGCAGTCTAGGGGGTGGCTCCTACAATGAG. Translating gives CASSLGGGSYNE. The CDR3 as a whole reads CASSLGGGSYNEQFF.

This clone was observed a few times. The read stops 3 residues short of the end of the CDR3; the missing end is completed from the germline J gene. The chain employs TRBV18 and TRBJ1-5, with D uncertain. Germline CDR1 KGHSH, CDR2 LQKENI. Trimming removed 6 bases at V and 4 bases at J, with 10 bases between. This CDR3 contains 13 residues. This CDR3 is CASSEQKNQPQHF. CDR3 bases read: TGTGCCAGCTCTGAACAGAAGAATCAGCCC.

In its sample, this clone was seen a few times. CDR3 bases read: TGTGCCAGCAGCTTGCAGGGGGATAGCAATCAGCCC. Translated: CASSLQGDSNQP. The full CDR3 is CASSLQGDSNQPQHF. The rearrangement joins TRBV5-8 to TRBJ1-5; TRBD1 matches at 7 bases. Read data end 3 residues before the CDR3 end; the end is taken from the germline J gene. Germline V gene data show CDR1 as SGHTS and CDR2 as YDEGEE. V was clipped by 1 base and J by 0 bases; unmatched bases: 1. The CDR3 spans 15 residues.

This clone was detected ten times or more. The read ends 3 residues before the CDR3 terminus; that terminus is restored from the germline J gene. The rearrangement joins TRBV2 to TRBJ1-2; 10 nucleotides line up with TRBD1. The V segment lost 6 bases and the J segment 7 bases; nucleotides outside the gene matches: 8. In germline, CDR1 is SNHLY, CDR2 FYNNEI. This CDR3 is built from 14 residues. The CDR3 here is CASSERQGAFGYTF. CDR3 DNA (partial): TGTGCCAGCAGCGAGAGACAGGGGGCGTTTGGC.

This clone was observed many times. The sequence runs out 3 residues before the end of the CDR3; the remainder is reconstructed from the germline J gene. The rearrangement joins TRBV29-1 to TRBJ2-1; 10 bases are shared with TRBD1. CDR3 size: 13 residues. V shed 7 bases, J shed 8 bases, and the junction held 8 bases outside the gene matches. CDR1 is SQVTM and CDR2 is ANQGSEA in the germline V gene. CDR3 bases read: TGCAGCGCCGGGACAGGGGATTGGGATGAG. Amino acid sequence: CSAGTGDWDE. The whole CDR3 sequence reads CSAGTGDWDEQFF.

Only a few counts were recorded for this clone. Its ends do not fully match the called genes, so a read error is possible. Read coverage stops 3 residues before the CDR3 terminus; the germline J gene supplies the remainder. The chain has TRBV20-1 and TRBJ2-5; 9 nucleotides align to TRBD2. Looked up from germline, CDR1 is DFQATT and CDR2 is SNEGSKA (reference sequence). This CDR3 region has 14 residues. The part of the CDR3 DNA that was read is TGCAGTGCTAGAGTAGCGGGAGACCAAGGGACC. Amino acid sequence: CSARVAGDQGT. The full CDR3 reads CSARVAGDQGTQYF.

The table lists this clone with many counts. The read ends 3 residues shy of where the CDR3 ends; the end is completed using the germline J gene. The chain recombines TRBV20-1 with TRBJ1-2, with TRBD1 identical over 8 bases. The V gene's germline CDR1 is DFQATT and CDR2 SNEGSKA (reference sequence). This CDR3 is 15 amino acids long. V dropped 1 base and J dropped 6; count of bases not matched to a gene: 10. The CDR3 loop reads CSARGWGQGADGYTF. CDR3 DNA, as far as it was read: TGCAGTGCTAGAGGGTGGGGTCAGGGGGCTGATGGC.

CDR3 DNA (partial): TGTGCCAGTAGTCGGACAGGGGGGTCCAATGAG. Protein sequence: CASSRTGGSNE. The whole CDR3 reads CASSRTGGSNEQFF. The rearrangement uses TRBV19 and TRBJ2-1; 10 bases align to TRBD1. The CDR3 end falls 3 residues outside the read, so it is completed with the germline J gene. CDR1 and CDR2 (germline): LNHDA, SQIVND (reference sequence). The J segment lost 6 bases and the V segment lost 5 bases, leaving 4 bases of the junction unmatched. This CDR3 region has 14 residues.

As regards this clone: The read is 3 residues too short to cover the CDR3 end, so that end is filled in from the germline J gene. The chain is built from TRBV7-9 and TRBJ2-7; TRBD2 agrees at 7 bases. The CDR3 covers 13 residues. V shed 3 bases and J 6 bases; nucleotides not matched to a gene: 5. In germline, CDR1 is SEHNR, CDR2 FQNEAQ (reference sequence). CDR3 loop: CASSFLAVGEQYF. CDR3 bases read: TGTGCCAGCAGCTTTCTAGCGGTCGGCGAG.

Many counts were recorded for this clone. The read finishes 3 residues shy of the CDR3 end, and the germline J gene is used to complete it. The J gene is TRBJ1-3, the V gene TRBV20-1; 7 bases line up with TRBD1. The trim removed 8 bases at V and 4 bases at J, leaving 8 bases unmatched. This CDR3 comprises 13 residues. CDR1 is DFQATT and CDR2 is SNEGSKA in the germline V gene (reference sequence). The part of the CDR3 DNA that was read is TGCAGTCTCAGGGGGTTTTCCGGAAACACC. Translating it yields CSLRGFSGNT. The entire CDR3 protein is CSLRGFSGNTIYF.

In this sample, this clone turned up a few times. Read coverage stops 3 residues before the CDR3 terminus; the germline J gene supplies the remainder. The chain is built from TRBV5-1 and TRBJ2-5; maybe TRBD1 (5 bases). Trimming took off 5 bases at V and 1 base at J, with 9 bases between the two ends. This CDR3 contains 13 residues. Germline CDR1 SGHRS, CDR2 YFSETQ. Partial CDR3 DNA: TGCGCCAGCAGGGCAGGGTTCCAAGAGACC. Translating it yields CASRAGFQET. The CDR3, in full, reads CASRAGFQETQYF.

This clone was counted between two and nine times. The read ends 3 residues early relative to the CDR3; the germline J gene fills the gap. The chain joins TRBV19 to TRBJ2-7; a weak D match, TRBD1 (5 bases). Germline CDR1 LNHDA, CDR2 SQIVND (reference sequence). V dropped 6 bases and J dropped 4 bases, with 19 bases sitting between them. This CDR3 spans 15 amino acids. The CDR3 region is CASSPGSKRGYEQYF. CDR3 DNA, as far as it was read: TGTGCCAGTAGCCCTGGATCCAAAAGGGGATACGAG.

This clone was detected a few times. The sequenced fragment ends 3 residues before the CDR3 boundary, so the rest is inferred from the germline J gene. V is TRBV11-3 and J is TRBJ2-7, with D perhaps matching TRBD1 (7 bases). Trimming left V 5 bases short and J 3 bases short, with 11 bases between. In germline, CDR1 is SGHNT, CDR2 YENEEA. This CDR3 has 13 residues. The part of the CDR3 DNA that was read is TGTGCCAGCAGCCGCGGGACAGACTACGAG. Amino acids: CASSRGTDYE. The entire CDR3 sequence reads CASSRGTDYEQYF. The variable domain in full, completed from reference TRBV11-3 and TRBJ2-7, reads EAGVVQSPRYKIIEKKQPVAFWCNPISGHNTLYWYLQNLGQGPELLIRYENEEAVDDSQLPKDRFSAERLKGVDSTLKIQPAELGDSAVYLCASSRGTDYEQYFGPGTRLTVT.

This clone occurred a few times. Read sequence stops 3 residues before the CDR3 end, and the germline J gene provides the missing end. The chain combines TRBV20-1 with TRBJ2-3, with 8 bases identical to TRBD2. V lost 0 bases and J lost 1; bases outside the gene matches: 3. CDR3 length: 15 amino acids. The germline gives CDR1 DFQATT, CDR2 SNEGSKA (reference sequence). This CDR3 reads CSARDRRGGTDTQYF. The sequenced CDR3 bases are TGCAGTGCTAGAGATAGGCGGGGGGGCACAGATACG.

This clone was detected many times. Read data end 3 residues before the CDR3 end; the end is taken from the germline J gene. The chain joins TRBV5-1 to TRBJ2-3, with D unresolved. The CDR3 has 16 residues. V lost 0 bases to trimming and J lost 0 bases, with 11 bases between them. Germline loops: CDR1 SGHRS, CDR2 YFSETQ. Partial CDR3 DNA: TGCGCCAGCAGCTTGGCTAGAAGCGCTAGCACAGATACG. This encodes CASSLARSASTDT. The CDR3 as a whole reads CASSLARSASTDTQYF. The variable domain in full, completed from reference TRBV5-1 and TRBJ2-3, reads KAGVTQTPRYLIKTRGQQVTLSCSPISGHRSVSWYQQTPGQGLQFLFEYFSETQRNKGNFPGRFSGRQFSNSRSEMNVSTLELGDSALYLCASSLARSASTDTQYFGPGTRLTVL.

This clone was counted ten times or more. CDR3 region: CASSQAMNTGELFF. The CDR3 bases that were read are TGTGCCAGCAGCCAAGCAATGAACACCGGGGAG. The chain is built from TRBV4-2 and TRBJ2-2; D gene uncertain. The CDR3 end falls 3 residues outside the read, so it is completed with the germline J gene. CDR1 and CDR2 (germline): LGHNA, YNFKEQ. The CDR3 is 14 amino acids. V gave up 1 base and J gave up 1 base, with 4 bases separating them.

In its sample, this clone was seen many times. This CDR3 is CASSEGGQGYSPLHF. The CDR3 bases that were read are TGTGCCAGCAGTGAAGGGGGACAGGGCTATTCACCC. The chain recombines TRBV2 with TRBJ1-6; 9 bases agree with TRBD1. Coverage ceases 3 residues before the CDR3 finishes, and the germline J gene fills in the end. V shed 1 base and J 8 bases; nucleotides not matched to a gene: 3. The CDR3 is 15 residues long. The germline V gene has CDR1 SNHLY and CDR2 FYNNEI.

This clone has a count of ten or more. The CDR3 is cut off 3 residues early in the read; its end comes from the germline J gene. The rearrangement links TRBV10-3 to TRBJ2-7; 8 bases agree with TRBD1. The V segment lost 5 bases and the J segment 3 bases; nucleotides outside the gene matches: 12. From germline, CDR1 is ENHRY and CDR2 SYGVKD. The CDR3 runs to 16 residues. CDR3 amino acids: CAISSAQGEGSYEQYF. CDR3 DNA (partial): TGTGCCATCAGTTCCGCACAGGGGGAAGGGAGCTACGAG.

This clone showed up just a few times. The sequence runs out 3 residues before the end of the CDR3; the remainder is reconstructed from the germline J gene. The genes are TRBV19 and TRBJ2-2; a possible D gene is TRBD1 (5 bases). Trimming stripped 6 bases from V and 4 bases from J, with 15 bases between. CDR3 length equals 15 residues. Per germline, CDR1 LNHDA and CDR2 SQIVND (reference sequence). The CDR3 DNA, read in part, is TGTGCCAGTAGGCTGCAGGGCCCGGGCACCGGGGAG. Amino acids: CASRLQGPGTGE. The entire CDR3 is CASRLQGPGTGELFF.

This clone was counted at least ten times. The sequence runs out 3 residues before the end of the CDR3; the remainder is reconstructed from the germline J gene. The V gene is TRBV5-1, the J gene TRBJ2-5; the match to TRBD2 covers 10 bases. The CDR3 is 17 residues long. Looked up from germline, CDR1 is SGHRS and CDR2 is YFSETQ. The ends lost 4 bases at V and 0 bases at J; junction bases unmatched: 9. The CDR3 DNA, read in part, is TGCGCCAGCAGCGCCCCTAGCGGGGGTCCGTACCAAGAGACC. This codes for CASSAPSGGPYQET. The complete CDR3 reads CASSAPSGGPYQETQYF.

At least ten counts were recorded for this clone. The CDR3 goes on 3 residues after the read ends, and that part is filled in from the germline J gene. The J gene is TRBJ2-3, the V gene TRBV29-1; TRBD1 matches 9 bases. J gave up 8 bases and V 5 bases, and 11 bases lay outside the gene matches. This CDR3 comprises 14 residues. The germline V gene encodes CDR1 SQVTM and CDR2 ANQGSEA. The CDR3 here is CSVIRDRVGSTQYF. CDR3 DNA, as far as it was read: TGCAGCGTTATCCGGGACAGGGTAGGGTCTACG.

This clone was recorded a few times. The sequenced fragment ends 3 residues before the CDR3 boundary, so the rest is inferred from the germline J gene. The genes are TRBV2 and TRBJ1-5, with D maybe TRBD1 (6 bases). Germline values: CDR1 SNHLY, CDR2 FYNNEI. The germline V and J ends were trimmed by 4 bases and 7 bases, with 14 bases remaining between them. This CDR3 has 14 amino acids. The CDR3 spells CASSGTGKRQPQHF. The CDR3 bases that were read are TGTGCCAGCAGTGGAACAGGGAAGCGACAGCCC.